A single sample is the source of the 23 T cell receptor beta chains below, sequenced in a study of beta chain features in type 1 diabetes. TCRB transcripts that were expressed got sequenced, as all of the isolated RNA had been reverse transcribed. Produced via immunoSEQ multiplex PCR; TCRdb's table is partial and in-frame only. The sample comprises around 430,000 clones, roughly 31% of which are singletons, and more than 0.055% rests with the top ten. Material for sequencing was naive CD4+ T cells from blood. The receptors stem from a man aged 18 to 30 in good health.

The rearrangement links TRBV20-1 to TRBJ2-5; TRBD1 matches at 7 bases. The CDR3 runs 11 residues. V trimming: 5 bases; J trimming: 3 bases; junction bases outside the gene matches: 0. Germline CDR1 is DFQATT and CDR2 is SNEGSKA (reference sequence). This chain's CDR3 is CSADREETQYF. The CDR3 DNA reads TGCAGTGCTGACAGGGAAGAGACCCAGTACTTC.

This chain links TRBV29-1 with TRBJ1-2; TRBD1 is a possible D gene (6 bases). Germline V lookup: CDR1 SQVTM, CDR2 ANQGSEA. V dropped 7 bases and J dropped 5 bases, with 14 bases sitting between them. The CDR3 sequence is 12 residues long. The chain's CDR3 is CSGGTSGYGYTF. CDR3 nucleotides: TGCAGCGGGGGGACATCAGGATATGGCTACACCTTC. Variable domain in full (rest from reference TRBV29-1 and TRBJ1-2): SAVISQKPSRDICQRGTSLTIQCQVDSQVTMMFWYRQQPGQSLTLIATANQGSEATYESGFVIDKFPISRPNLTFSTLTVSNMSPEDSSIYLCSGGTSGYGYTFGSGTRLTVV.

This chain uses TRBV18 with TRBJ2-7; TRBD1 or TRBD2 may be the D gene (5 bases each). Germline V gene sequence: CDR1 KGHSH, CDR2 LQKENI. V gave up 2 bases and J gave up 11 bases, with 19 bases separating them. This CDR3 spans 14 amino acids. This CDR3 is CASSPYAERGGKYF. CDR3 nucleotides: TGTGCCAGCTCACCATACGCCGAGAGGGGCGGAAAGTACTTC.

This chain links TRBV30 with TRBJ2-7, with D possibly being TRBD1 (5 bases). Per the germline V gene, CDR1 is GTSNPN and CDR2 is SVGIG (reference sequence). This CDR3 region has 11 residues. V was clipped by 0 bases and J by 10 bases, with 10 bases between them. The chain's CDR3 is CAWSVGPPQYF. CDR3 in DNA: TGTGCCTGGAGTGTGGGGCCGCCTCAGTACTTC. Filled out from reference TRBV30 and TRBJ2-7, the complete variable domain reads SQTIHQWPATLVQPVGSPLSLECTVEGTSNPNLYWYRQAAGRGLQLLFYSVGIGQISSEVPQNLSASRPQDRQFILSSKKLLLSDSGFYLCAWSVGPPQYFGPGTRLTVT.

V usage is TRBV30 and J usage is TRBJ2-7, with 11 positions matching TRBD2. V was clipped by 3 bases and J by 3 bases; unmatched bases: 7. Germline V gene sequence: CDR1 GTSNPN, CDR2 SVGIG (reference sequence). This CDR3 contains 15 residues. CDR3 protein: CAWRLAGEFYYEQYF. The CDR3 DNA is TGTGCCTGGAGACTAGCGGGAGAATTCTACTACGAGCAGTACTTC. The variable domain in full, with the rest retrieved from reference TRBV30 and TRBJ2-7, is SQTIHQWPATLVQPVGSPLSLECTVEGTSNPNLYWYRQAAGRGLQLLFYSVGIGQISSEVPQNLSASRPQDRQFILSSKKLLLSDSGFYLCAWRLAGEFYYEQYFGPGTRLTVT.

This clone appeared a few times. The chain combines TRBV30 with TRBJ1-4; D gene unclear. Germline V gene sequence: CDR1 GTSNPN, CDR2 SVGIG (reference sequence). The CDR3 contains 14 residues. Trimming stripped 4 bases from V and 7 bases from J, with 16 bases between. Here the CDR3 reads CAWTGGFVGEKLFF. CDR3 DNA: TGTGCCTGGACGGGTGGTTTTGTCGGTGAAAAACTGTTTTTT.

CDR3 loop: CASSQDQGGSKNIQYF. In nucleotides, the CDR3 is TGCGCCAGCAGCCAAGATCAGGGAGGGAGTAAAAACATTCAGTACTTC. The V call is TRBV4-3, the J call TRBJ2-4, with 7 bases aligning to TRBD2. Germline V gives CDR1 LGHNA, CDR2 YSLEER. The V gene end was trimmed by 0 bases and the J gene end by 4 bases; junction bases not matched to a gene: 6. This CDR3 spans 16 amino acids.

This clone was recorded once. The chain employs TRBV5-1 and TRBJ2-4; D assignment may be TRBD1 or TRBD2 (6 bases each). Trimming pared 4 bases from V and 7 bases from J, leaving 33 bases between. This CDR3 comprises 20 residues. Germline-derived CDR1 and CDR2 are SGHRS and YFSETQ. The CDR3: CASSPFGGPRTQGTENIQYF. Written as DNA, the CDR3 is TGCGCCAGCAGCCCCTTCGGGGGTCCTAGAACACAGGGAACAGAGAACATTCAGTACTTC.

This clone was seen a handful of times. The chain uses TRBV18 and TRBJ2-5, with D maybe TRBD2 (5 bases). The V gene lost 0 bases and the J gene lost 5 bases, with 13 bases spanning the gap. The CDR3 spans 15 residues. Germline CDR1 is KGHSH and CDR2 is LQKENI. Here the CDR3 DNA reads TGTGCCAGCTCACCACCTCAAGGGAGCCGGGAGACCCAGTACTTC. This sequence encodes CASSPPQGSRETQYF.

This clone appeared a few times. The V and J genes are TRBV7-2 and TRBJ1-5; D is undetermined. The length of the CDR3 is 15 residues. The V end lost 5 bases, the J end lost 3 bases, and 14 bases lay between the germline ends. Germline V gene data show CDR1 as SGHTA and CDR2 as FQGNSA. As DNA, the CDR3 is TGTGCCAGCAGCCCCCGCCAGGATGCCAATCAGCCCCAGCATTTT. As protein: CASSPRQDANQPQHF.

This clone was seen only a few times. The J gene is TRBJ1-4, the V gene TRBV4-1, with D uncertain. The CDR3 extends over 16 amino acids. V lost 1 base and J lost 0, with 9 bases in between. Germline lookup yields CDR1 MGHRA and CDR2 YSYEKL. The CDR3 loop reads CASSQGTAATNEKLFF. CDR3 bases: TGCGCCAGCAGCCAAGGGACGGCCGCAACTAATGAAAAACTGTTTTTT.

This chain uses TRBV6-5 with TRBJ2-7, with D perhaps TRBD1 (6 bases). V was clipped by 4 bases and J by 4 bases, with 11 bases between them. This CDR3 has 13 residues. Germline CDR1 reads MNHEY; CDR2 reads SVGAGI. This CDR3 is CASSFDRYYEQYF. The CDR3 coding sequence is TGTGCCAGCAGTTTCGACAGGTATTACGAGCAGTACTTC.

V and J are TRBV25-1 and TRBJ1-4; maybe TRBD1 (5 bases). From germline, CDR1 is MGHDK and CDR2 SYGVNS. This CDR3 is built from 15 residues. V lost 5 bases and J lost 7, with 17 bases in between. CDR3: CASSFEWGFTEKLFF. The DNA of the CDR3 is TGTGCCAGCAGTTTTGAATGGGGGTTTACTGAAAAACTGTTTTTT.

This clone showed up just a few times. The chain has TRBV2 and TRBJ2-3; 12 nucleotides agree with TRBD2. V gave up 7 bases and J gave up 0 bases; unmatched junction bases: 8. The CDR3 totals 17 residues. Germline assignment: CDR1 SNHLY and CDR2 FYNNEI. CDR3: CASTLRLAGESTDTQYF. The CDR3 nucleotides are TGTGCCAGCACCCTGAGACTAGCGGGAGAGAGCACAGATACGCAGTATTTT.

The table lists this clone with a few counts. The sample holds other DNA sequences that translate to the same CDR3. The chain has TRBV29-1 and TRBJ2-6; no clear D. Germline CDR1 reads SQVTM; CDR2 reads ANQGSEA. V lost 7 bases and J lost 0, with 4 bases in between. The CDR3 extends over 12 amino acids. The CDR3: CSANSGANVLTF. CDR3 bases: TGCAGCGCTAACTCTGGGGCCAACGTCCTGACTTTC.

This rearrangement joins TRBV5-1 to TRBJ2-2, with unresolved D. This CDR3 has 14 residues. CDR1 SGHRS and CDR2 YFSETQ come from the germline V gene. V lost 1 base and J 3 bases, leaving 7 bases between the germline ends. This CDR3 is CASSLHPDTGELFF. DNA of the CDR3: TGCGCCAGCAGCTTGCACCCGGACACCGGGGAGCTGTTTTTT.

The chain has TRBV7-2 and TRBJ1-1, with 7 bases identical to TRBD1. The CDR3 extends over 13 amino acids. Germline V lookup: CDR1 SGHTA, CDR2 FQGNSA. Losses at the gene ends were 6 bases for V and 9 bases for J; bases not matched to a gene: 10. CDR3 amino acids: CASSFLGTVQAFF. Written as DNA, the CDR3 is TGTGCCAGCAGTTTCCTTGGGACAGTACAAGCTTTCTTT. The variable domain in full, completed from reference TRBV7-2 and TRBJ1-1, reads GAGVSQSPSNKVTEKGKDVELRCDPISGHTALYWYRQSLGQGLEFLIYFQGNSAPDKSGLPSDRFSAERTGGSVSTLTIQRTQQEDSAVYLCASSFLGTVQAFFGQGTRLTVV.

The chain employs TRBV19 and TRBJ1-2; D is unresolved. The CDR3 is made up of 14 amino acids. The V gene's germline CDR1 is LNHDA and CDR2 SQIVND (reference sequence). V lost 4 bases to trimming and J lost 1 base, with 10 bases between them. The CDR3 here is CASSRYEDNYGYTF. The CDR3 nucleotides read TGTGCCAGTAGTAGATACGAGGATAACTATGGCTACACCTTC.

This clone has only a few counts. This CDR3 reads CASSSRNQPQHF. The CDR3 DNA sequence: TGTGCCAGCAGCTCCCGCAATCAGCCCCAGCATTTT. The chain couples TRBV7-2 to TRBJ1-5; D unresolved. The CDR3 runs 12 residues. Germline-derived CDR1 and CDR2 are SGHTA and FQGNSA. Trimming took 4 bases from V and 2 from J, leaving 3 bases between them.

This clone appeared a few times. The chain combines TRBV29-1 with TRBJ1-3; the D gene is possibly TRBD1 (5 bases). The CDR3 length is 14 residues. Germline-derived CDR1 and CDR2 are SQVTM and ANQGSEA. V dropped 4 bases and J dropped 0 bases, with 10 bases sitting between them. The CDR3 coding sequence is TGCAGCGTTGTCGGGGCGTTCTCTGGAAACACCATATATTTT. Translated, it gives CSVVGAFSGNTIYF.

This clone was detected only a few times. The chain recombines TRBV29-1 with TRBJ2-2; no clear D. The CDR3 has 13 amino acids. V was cut by 5 bases and J by 5 bases, with 12 bases left in between. Germline V gene data show CDR1 as SQVTM and CDR2 as ANQGSEA. CDR3 amino acids: CSVPRQGTGELFF. Here the CDR3 DNA reads TGCAGCGTTCCCAGGCAAGGGACCGGGGAGCTGTTTTTT.

The chain joins TRBV30 to TRBJ1-4; D possibly corresponds to TRBD1 (5 bases). CDR3 length: 13 residues. Germline V lookup: CDR1 GTSNPN, CDR2 SVGIG (reference sequence). Between the trimmed V and J ends, which lost 0 bases and 11 bases, there was a span of 13 bases. In nucleotides, the CDR3 is TGTGCCTGGAGTGTACCCGAGTGGGGGAAACTGTTTTTT. This gives the protein CAWSVPEWGKLFF.

This rearrangement joins TRBV7-9 to TRBJ2-1; 9 bases are a match to TRBD1. The trim removed 5 bases at V and 8 bases at J, leaving 10 bases unmatched. Looked up from germline, CDR1 is SEHNR and CDR2 is FQNEAQ (reference sequence). The CDR3 runs to 15 residues. DNA of the CDR3: TGTGCCAGCAGCCCCTGGGACAGGGTGACTCATGAGCAGTTCTTC. It specifies CASSPWDRVTHEQFF.